A selection of T cell receptor beta chains follows, all from one sample in a study of CD8+CD57+ T cells in acquired aplastic anemia. TCRdb called the reads again in MiXCR, with one record for every CDR3 protein. The sample lists 250,000 to 350,000 distinct CDR3 sequences, around three fifths occurring once. Sequencing was carried out using sorted CD4+, CD8+, or CD8+CD57+ T cells (not recorded which) from PBMCs. These TCRs come from a human donor with severe aplastic anemia or a healthy control (not recorded which). Each CDR3 is given with its conserved first and last residue. Fields, in order: J gene, V gene, clone size, D gene, CDR3 protein, CDR3 DNA. D genes are given only for firm matches. Part of the rows lack a size; the others show once, few, many or a class for expanded clones.

j_call: TRBJ2-3; v_call: TRBV4-1; clone_size: many; d_call: .; cdr3_aa: CASSQPSNTDTQYF; cdr3_nt: TGCGCCAGCAGCCAGCCCTCCAACACAGATACGCAGTATTTT
j_call: TRBJ2-2; v_call: TRBV5-1; clone_size: once; d_call: TRBD2; cdr3_aa: CASSYSGGATDTGELFF; cdr3_nt: TGCGCCAGCAGCTATAGCGGGGGGGCCACGGACACCGGGGAGCTGTTTTTT
j_call: TRBJ2-7; v_call: TRBV9; clone_size: .; d_call: .; cdr3_aa: CASSVEEGREQYF; cdr3_nt: TGTGCCAGCAGCGTAGAAGAGGGAAGGGAGCAGTACTTC
j_call: TRBJ2-7; v_call: TRBV7-2; clone_size: .; d_call: .; cdr3_aa: CASSLVQGGGYEQYF; cdr3_nt: TGTGCCAGCAGCTTAGTGCAGGGTGGGGGCTACGAGCAGTACTTC
j_call: TRBJ1-5; v_call: TRBV2; clone_size: .; d_call: .; cdr3_aa: CASSEVSSYQPQHF; cdr3_nt: TGTGCCAGCAGTGAGGTCAGTTCGTATCAGCCCCAGCATTTT
j_call: TRBJ1-1; v_call: TRBV20-1; clone_size: many; d_call: TRBD1; cdr3_aa: CSARGRDSYTEAFF; cdr3_nt: TGCAGTGCCAGGGGGCGGGACAGCTACACTGAAGCTTTCTTT
j_call: TRBJ1-1; v_call: TRBV20-1; clone_size: .; d_call: .; cdr3_aa: CSASWGKLTEAFF; cdr3_nt: TGCAGTGCTAGCTGGGGGAAGTTGACTGAAGCTTTCTTT
j_call: TRBJ2-1; v_call: TRBV29-1; clone_size: .; d_call: TRBD2; cdr3_aa: CSVPSGSPNEQFF; cdr3_nt: TGCAGCGTTCCTAGCGGGAGCCCTAATGAGCAGTTCTTC
j_call: TRBJ1-6; v_call: TRBV7-2; clone_size: once; d_call: .; cdr3_aa: CASSRDQDGSKSPLHF; cdr3_nt: TGTGCCAGCAGCCGAGACCAGGACGGTAGTAAATCACCCCTCCACTTT
j_call: TRBJ1-2; v_call: TRBV29-1; clone_size: .; d_call: .; cdr3_aa: CSALMQGNYGYTF; cdr3_nt: TGCAGCGCCCTCATGCAGGGAAACTATGGCTACACCTTC
j_call: TRBJ2-7; v_call: TRBV7-3; clone_size: .; d_call: .; cdr3_aa: CASTIVQGAEQYF; cdr3_nt: TGTGCCAGCACCATAGTACAGGGAGCCGAGCAGTACTTC
j_call: TRBJ1-2; v_call: TRBV6-5; clone_size: .; d_call: TRBD1; cdr3_aa: CASPGTGDPNYGYTF; cdr3_nt: TGTGCCAGCCCAGGAACAGGGGACCCCAACTATGGCTACACCTTC
j_call: TRBJ2-4; v_call: TRBV3-1; clone_size: .; d_call: .; cdr3_aa: CASSQDLIRNIQYF; cdr3_nt: TGTGCCAGCAGCCAAGATCTGATCAGAAACATTCAGTACTTC
j_call: TRBJ1-5; v_call: TRBV6-2/TRBV6-3; clone_size: .; d_call: TRBD1; cdr3_aa: CATRTGLSNQPQHF; cdr3_nt: TGTGCCACCCGGACAGGGTTGAGCAATCAGCCCCAGCATTTT
j_call: TRBJ2-2; v_call: TRBV7-6; clone_size: many; d_call: .; cdr3_aa: CASSLNGDTGELFF; cdr3_nt: TGTGCCAGCAGCTTAAACGGGGACACCGGGGAGCTGTTTTTT
j_call: TRBJ2-1; v_call: TRBV19; clone_size: .; d_call: TRBD2; cdr3_aa: CASSIAAGGVTSEQFF; cdr3_nt: TGTGCCAGTAGTATAGCAGCGGGGGGCGTCACCAGTGAGCAGTTCTTC
j_call: TRBJ2-3; v_call: TRBV9; clone_size: .; d_call: TRBD2; cdr3_aa: CASSGTSGYTDTQYF; cdr3_nt: TGTGCCAGCAGCGGGACTAGCGGGTACACAGATACGCAGTATTTT
j_call: TRBJ1-6; v_call: TRBV7-3; clone_size: once; d_call: .; cdr3_aa: CASSLTRDSPLHF; cdr3_nt: TGTGCCAGCAGCTTAACGCGGGATTCACCCCTCCACTTT
j_call: TRBJ1-1; v_call: TRBV7-3; clone_size: .; d_call: .; cdr3_aa: CASSAGGRTEAFF; cdr3_nt: TGTGCCAGCAGCGCGGGGGGGCGGACTGAAGCTTTCTTT
j_call: TRBJ2-1; v_call: TRBV7-3; clone_size: .; d_call: .; cdr3_aa: CASSLTMSNEQFF; cdr3_nt: TGTGCCAGCAGCTTAACTATGAGCAATGAGCAGTTCTTC
j_call: TRBJ1-2; v_call: TRBV10-3; clone_size: .; d_call: .; cdr3_aa: CAISSHTNEQFYTF; cdr3_nt: TGTGCCATCAGTTCCCACACCAATGAGCAGTTCTACACCTTC
j_call: TRBJ1-1; v_call: TRBV7-2; clone_size: .; d_call: .; cdr3_aa: CASSLIRNTEAFF; cdr3_nt: TGTGCCAGCAGCTTAATCAGAAACACTGAAGCTTTCTTT
j_call: TRBJ2-5; v_call: TRBV18; clone_size: .; d_call: .; cdr3_aa: CASSPRTVRGETQYF; cdr3_nt: TGTGCCAGCTCACCACGCACAGTCCGCGGAGAGACCCAGTACTTC
j_call: TRBJ2-3; v_call: TRBV5-4; clone_size: many; d_call: .; cdr3_aa: CASSSGGGATDTQYF; cdr3_nt: TGTGCCAGCAGCTCAGGAGGGGGGGCGACAGATACGCAGTATTTT
j_call: TRBJ1-4; v_call: TRBV15; clone_size: .; d_call: .; cdr3_aa: CATSRDRGGERELFF; cdr3_nt: TGTGCCACCAGCAGAGATCGGGGAGGCGAGAGAGAGCTGTTTTTT
j_call: TRBJ1-5; v_call: TRBV9; clone_size: .; d_call: TRBD1; cdr3_aa: CASSVGGQGAQPQHF; cdr3_nt: TGTGCCAGCAGCGTAGGAGGACAGGGGGCTCAGCCCCAGCATTTT
j_call: TRBJ2-7; v_call: TRBV2; clone_size: .; d_call: TRBD1; cdr3_aa: CASSTRQGHEQYF; cdr3_nt: TGTGCCAGCAGTACAAGACAGGGCCACGAGCAGTACTTC
j_call: TRBJ2-3; v_call: TRBV20-1; clone_size: .; d_call: .; cdr3_aa: CSASSQRPGSTDTQYF; cdr3_nt: TGCAGTGCTAGTAGTCAGCGTCCGGGAAGCACAGATACGCAGTATTTT
j_call: TRBJ2-7; v_call: TRBV29-1; clone_size: .; d_call: TRBD2; cdr3_aa: CSASLGREGSEQYF; cdr3_nt: TGCAGCGCCTCGCTAGGGCGGGAGGGGAGCGAGCAGTACTTC
j_call: TRBJ2-1; v_call: TRBV7-3; clone_size: many; d_call: .; cdr3_aa: CASSLNGIPGGLGEQFF; cdr3_nt: TGTGCCAGCAGCTTAAATGGGATTCCGGGCGGCTTGGGGGAGCAGTTCTTC